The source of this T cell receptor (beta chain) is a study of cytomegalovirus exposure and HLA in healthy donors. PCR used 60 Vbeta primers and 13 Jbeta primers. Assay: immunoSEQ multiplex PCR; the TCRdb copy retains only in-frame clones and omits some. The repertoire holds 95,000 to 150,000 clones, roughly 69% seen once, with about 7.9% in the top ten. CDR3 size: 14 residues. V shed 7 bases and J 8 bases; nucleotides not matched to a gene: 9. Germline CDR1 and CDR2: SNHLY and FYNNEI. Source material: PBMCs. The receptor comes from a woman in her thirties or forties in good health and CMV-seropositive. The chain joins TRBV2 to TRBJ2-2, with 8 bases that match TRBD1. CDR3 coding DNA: TGTGCCAGCACTGGGCGGGACAGGTCTGGGGAGCTGTTTTTT. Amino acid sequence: CASTGRDRSGELFF. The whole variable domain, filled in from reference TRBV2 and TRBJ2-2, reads EPEVTQTPSHQVTQMGQEVILRCVPISNHLYFYWYRQILGQKVEFLVSFYNNEISEKSEIFDDQFSVERPDGSNFTLKIRSTKLEDSAMYFCASTGRDRSGELFFGEGSRLTVL.